This T cell receptor (beta chain) was identified during a study of graft-versus-host responses after intestinal transplantation. Overall study: Induction with anti-thymocyte globulin, then tacrolimus and steroids for around three years, was given to all recipients. Study-wide points: Association was observed between peak circulating GvH clone levels and early post-transplant HvG declines.

This CDR3 is built from 17 residues. In germline, CDR1 is MNHGY, CDR2 SVAAGI. V shed 4 bases and J shed 8 bases, with 26 bases lying between them. As concerns this clone: Its antigen is still unknown.

The protocol was immunoSEQ multiplex PCR, while the TCRdb copy is restricted to in-frame clones and leaves out a portion. The data hold fewer than 60,000 clones, with roughly 80% observed a single time. The chain combines TRBV6-9 with TRBJ1-2, with D maybe TRBD1 (5 bases). This TCR came from a human donor who was the organ donor for an intestinal transplant. The input for sequencing was unstimulated CD4+ T cells sorted from spleen or lymph node cells, taken before transplant. Written as DNA, the CDR3 is TGTGCCAGCAGTTGTTTATCCTGGCAGGACCAGGGTCTAGGCTACACCTTC. Its translation: CASSCLSWQDQGLGYTF.